Listed here are 4 T cell receptor beta chains from one sample, sequenced in a study of shared clonotypes between healthy human individuals (dated by TCRdb to about 2020). Library preparation was by the immunoSEQ multiplex PCR assay. As stored in TCRdb, this immuneACCESS dataset retains in-frame rearrangements with V and J assigned. A fraction of the clones does not appear; measured against another copy, unresolved V genes explain less than half of the discrepancy, and the remainder lacks a known reason. This sample lists around 700,000 clones; around 73% were detected once. Under 2% of the sample lies in the top ten. Source material: memory CD4+ T cells sorted from blood. The cell subset or site label here, explained by the study, means: CD45RA-negative fraction. The receptors were gathered from a woman in her 30s in good health.

The chain has TRBV10-3 and TRBJ1-5, with D unresolved. Trimming cost V 3 bases and J 5 bases, with 8 bases left between them. Looked up from germline, CDR1 is ENHRY and CDR2 is SYGVKD. CDR3 length: 13 residues. CDR3 region: CAISDSGDQPQHF. CDR3 sequence (DNA): TGTGCCATCAGTGACTCAGGAGATCAGCCCCAGCATTTT.

The table lists this clone with a few counts. The chain employs TRBV21-1 and TRBJ2-7; the table's D call, TRBD1, has no DNA check behind it. TRBV21-1 is labeled a pseudogene. The CDR3 runs to 15 residues. The chain's CDR3 is CASSKAGTHPYEQYF. In DNA, the CDR3 is TGTGCCAGCAGCAAAGCCGGGACACATCCTTACGAGCAGTACTTC.

The chain couples TRBV21-1 to TRBJ1-5; TRBD1 is the table's D call and was not checked against the DNA. TRBV21-1 is given as a pseudogene. The CDR3 has 15 residues. In nucleotides, the CDR3 is TGTGCCAGCAGCAAAGAGGTAGGCAGGAATCAGCCCCAGCATTTT. Protein product: CASSKEVGRNQPQHF.

This clone has only a few counts. The V call is TRBV18, the J call TRBJ1-3; D is unresolved. This CDR3 has 14 residues. Germline loops: CDR1 KGHSH, CDR2 LQKENI. Trimming pared 3 bases from V and 2 bases from J, leaving 8 bases between. The CDR3 loop is CASSPNSAGNTIYF. In nucleotides, the CDR3 is TGTGCCAGCTCACCCAATTCTGCTGGAAACACCATATATTTT.